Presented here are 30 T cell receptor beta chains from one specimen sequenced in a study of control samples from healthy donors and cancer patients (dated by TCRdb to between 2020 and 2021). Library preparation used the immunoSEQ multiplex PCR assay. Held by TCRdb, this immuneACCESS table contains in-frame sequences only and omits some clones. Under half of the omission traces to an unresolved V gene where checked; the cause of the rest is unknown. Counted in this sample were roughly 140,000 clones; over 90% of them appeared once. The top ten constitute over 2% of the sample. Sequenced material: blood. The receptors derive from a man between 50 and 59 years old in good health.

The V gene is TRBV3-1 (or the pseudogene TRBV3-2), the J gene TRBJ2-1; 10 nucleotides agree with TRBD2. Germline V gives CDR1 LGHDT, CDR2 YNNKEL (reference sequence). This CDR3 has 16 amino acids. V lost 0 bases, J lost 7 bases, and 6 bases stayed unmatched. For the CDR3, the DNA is TGTGCCAGCAGCCAAGATCTACTAGCGGGAATGAATGAGCAGTTCTTC. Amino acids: CASSQDLLAGMNEQFF.

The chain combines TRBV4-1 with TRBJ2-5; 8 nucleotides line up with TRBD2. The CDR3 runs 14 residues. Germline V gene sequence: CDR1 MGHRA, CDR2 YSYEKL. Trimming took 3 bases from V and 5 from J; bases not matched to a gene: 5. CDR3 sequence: CASSQSGRAETQYF. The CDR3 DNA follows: TGCGCCAGCAGCCAGAGCGGGAGAGCGGAGACCCAGTACTTC.

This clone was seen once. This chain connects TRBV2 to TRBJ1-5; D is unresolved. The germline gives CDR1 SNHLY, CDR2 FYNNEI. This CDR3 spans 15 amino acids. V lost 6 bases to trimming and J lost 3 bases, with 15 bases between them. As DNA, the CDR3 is TGTGCCAGCAGCCGGCAGCTCATCAACAATCAGCCCCAGCATTTT. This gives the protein CASSRQLINNQPQHF.

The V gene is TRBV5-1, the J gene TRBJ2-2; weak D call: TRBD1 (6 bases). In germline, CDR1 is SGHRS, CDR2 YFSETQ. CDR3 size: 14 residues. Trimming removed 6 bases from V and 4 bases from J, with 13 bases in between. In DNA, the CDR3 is TGCGCCAGCAAGTTTATAGGGGGCACCGGGGAGCTGTTTTTT. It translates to CASKFIGGTGELFF.

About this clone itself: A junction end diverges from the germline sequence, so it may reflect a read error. CDR3 sequence: CASSFGLGTDTQYF. CDR3 sequence (DNA): TGTGCCAGCAGCTTTGGGTTAGGCACGGATACGCAGTATTTT. The chain couples TRBV7-2 to TRBJ2-3, with unresolved D. The CDR3 is 14 residues long. The V gene's germline CDR1 is SGHTA and CDR2 FQGNSA. The entire variable domain, with the rest obtained from reference TRBV7-2 and TRBJ2-3, is as follows: GAGVSQSPSNKVTEKGKDVELRCDPISGHTALYWYRQSLGQGLEFLIYFQGNSAPDKSGLPSDRFSAERTGGSVSTLTIQRTQQEDSAVYLCASSFGLGTDTQYFGPGTRLTVL.

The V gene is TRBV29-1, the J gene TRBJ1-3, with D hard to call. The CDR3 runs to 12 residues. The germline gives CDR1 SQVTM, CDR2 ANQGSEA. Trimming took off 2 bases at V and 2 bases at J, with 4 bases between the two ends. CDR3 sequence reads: CSVEITGNTIYF. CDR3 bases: TGCAGCGTTGAAATTACTGGAAACACCATATATTTT.

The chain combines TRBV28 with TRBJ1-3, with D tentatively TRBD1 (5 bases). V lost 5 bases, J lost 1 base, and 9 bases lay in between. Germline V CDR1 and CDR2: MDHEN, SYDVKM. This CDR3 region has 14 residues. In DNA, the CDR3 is TGTGCCAGCAGTCCTGGGGGATCTGGAAACACCATATATTTT. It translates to CASSPGGSGNTIYF.

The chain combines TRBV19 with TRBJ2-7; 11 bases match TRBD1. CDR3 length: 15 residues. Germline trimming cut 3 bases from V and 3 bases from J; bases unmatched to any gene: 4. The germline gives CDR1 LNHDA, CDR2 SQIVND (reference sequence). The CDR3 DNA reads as TGTGCCAGTAGTATTCAGGGGACAGGGGGCTACGAGCAGTACTTC. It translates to CASSIQGTGGYEQYF.

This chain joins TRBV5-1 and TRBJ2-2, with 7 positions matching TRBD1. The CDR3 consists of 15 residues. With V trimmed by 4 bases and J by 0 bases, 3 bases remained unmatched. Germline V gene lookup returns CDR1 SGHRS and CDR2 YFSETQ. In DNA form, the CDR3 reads TGCGCCAGCAGCCAAGGGGGCACGAACACCGGGGAGCTGTTTTTT. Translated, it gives CASSQGGTNTGELFF.

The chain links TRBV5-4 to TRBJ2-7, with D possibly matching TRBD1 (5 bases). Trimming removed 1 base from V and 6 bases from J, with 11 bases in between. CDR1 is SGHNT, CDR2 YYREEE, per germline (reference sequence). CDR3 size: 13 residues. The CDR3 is CASSLNQGPEQYF. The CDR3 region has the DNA TGTGCCAGCAGCTTGAATCAGGGCCCCGAGCAGTACTTC.

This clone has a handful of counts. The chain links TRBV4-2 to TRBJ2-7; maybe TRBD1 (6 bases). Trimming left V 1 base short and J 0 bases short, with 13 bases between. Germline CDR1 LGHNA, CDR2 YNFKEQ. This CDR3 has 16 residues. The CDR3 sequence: CASSQGLWDISYEQYF. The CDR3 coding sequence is TGTGCCAGCAGCCAAGGGCTTTGGGACATCTCCTACGAGCAGTACTTC.

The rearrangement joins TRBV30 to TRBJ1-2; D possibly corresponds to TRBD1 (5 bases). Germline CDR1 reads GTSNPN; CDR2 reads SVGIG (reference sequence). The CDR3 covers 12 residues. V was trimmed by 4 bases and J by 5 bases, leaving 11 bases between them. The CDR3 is CAWTRGMYGYTF. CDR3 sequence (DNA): TGTGCCTGGACCCGGGGGATGTATGGCTACACCTTC.

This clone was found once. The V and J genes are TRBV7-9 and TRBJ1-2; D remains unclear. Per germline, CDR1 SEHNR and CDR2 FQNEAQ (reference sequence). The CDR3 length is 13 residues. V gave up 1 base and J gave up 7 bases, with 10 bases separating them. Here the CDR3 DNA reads TGTGCCAGCAGCTTAGACCACCCAGTTGGCTACACCTTC. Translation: CASSLDHPVGYTF.

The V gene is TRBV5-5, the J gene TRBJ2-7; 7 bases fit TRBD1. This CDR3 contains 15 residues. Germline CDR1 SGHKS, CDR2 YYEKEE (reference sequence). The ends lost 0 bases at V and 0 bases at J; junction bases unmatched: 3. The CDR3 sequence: CASSLGPGGSYEQYF. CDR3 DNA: TGTGCCAGCAGCTTGGGGCCAGGGGGCTCCTACGAGCAGTACTTC.

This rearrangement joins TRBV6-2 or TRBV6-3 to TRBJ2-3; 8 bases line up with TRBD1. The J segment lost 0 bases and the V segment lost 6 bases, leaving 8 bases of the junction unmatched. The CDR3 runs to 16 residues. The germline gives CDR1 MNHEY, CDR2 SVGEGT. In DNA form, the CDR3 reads TGTGCCAGCAGCGACCGACAGGGGTCTAGCACAGATACGCAGTATTTT. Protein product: CASSDRQGSSTDTQYF.

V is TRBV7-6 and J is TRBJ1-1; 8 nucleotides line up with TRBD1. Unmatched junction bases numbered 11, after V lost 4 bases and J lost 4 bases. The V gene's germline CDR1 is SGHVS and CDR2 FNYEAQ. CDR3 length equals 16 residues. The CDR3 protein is CASSYSHRGGRTEAFF. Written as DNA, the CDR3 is TGTGCCAGCAGCTATTCCCACAGGGGGGGACGCACTGAAGCTTTCTTT.

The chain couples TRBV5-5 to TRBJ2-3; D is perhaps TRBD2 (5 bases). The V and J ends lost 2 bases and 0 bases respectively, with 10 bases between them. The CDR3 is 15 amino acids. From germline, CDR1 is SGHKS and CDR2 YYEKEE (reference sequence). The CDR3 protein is CASSFSVASTDTQYF. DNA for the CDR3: TGTGCCAGCAGCTTTAGCGTAGCTAGCACAGATACGCAGTATTTT.

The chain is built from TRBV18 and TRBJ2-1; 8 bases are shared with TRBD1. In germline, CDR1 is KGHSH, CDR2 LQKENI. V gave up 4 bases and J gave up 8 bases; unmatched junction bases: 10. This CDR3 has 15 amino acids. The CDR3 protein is CASSQTFQGADEQFF. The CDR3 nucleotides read TGTGCCAGCTCACAAACTTTTCAGGGGGCCGATGAGCAGTTCTTC.

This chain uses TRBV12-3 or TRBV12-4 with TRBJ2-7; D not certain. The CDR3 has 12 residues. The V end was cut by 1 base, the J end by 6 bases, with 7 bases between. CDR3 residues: CASSLVGFEQYF. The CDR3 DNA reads TGTGCCAGCAGTTTAGTGGGATTCGAGCAGTACTTC.

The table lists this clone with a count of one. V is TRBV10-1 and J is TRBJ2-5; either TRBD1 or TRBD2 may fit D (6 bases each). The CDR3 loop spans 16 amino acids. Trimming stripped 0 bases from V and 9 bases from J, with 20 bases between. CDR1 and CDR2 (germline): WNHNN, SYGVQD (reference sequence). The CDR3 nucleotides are TGCGCCAGCAGTGAGTCGGGCGGAGGGGGAAGATCGGCCCAGTACTTC. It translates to CASSESGGGGRSAQYF.

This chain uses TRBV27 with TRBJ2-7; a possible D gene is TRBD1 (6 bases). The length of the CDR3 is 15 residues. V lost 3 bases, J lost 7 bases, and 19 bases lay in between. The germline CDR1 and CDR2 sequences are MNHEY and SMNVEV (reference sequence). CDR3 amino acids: CASSLGSSLQGEQYF. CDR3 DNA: TGTGCCAGCAGTTTGGGATCCAGCCTCCAGGGGGAGCAGTACTTC.

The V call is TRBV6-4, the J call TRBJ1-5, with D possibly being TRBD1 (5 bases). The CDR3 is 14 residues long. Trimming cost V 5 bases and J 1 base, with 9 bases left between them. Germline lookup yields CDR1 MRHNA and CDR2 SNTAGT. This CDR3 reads CASSPRESNQPQHF. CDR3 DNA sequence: TGTGCCAGCAGTCCCAGGGAAAGCAATCAGCCCCAGCATTTT.

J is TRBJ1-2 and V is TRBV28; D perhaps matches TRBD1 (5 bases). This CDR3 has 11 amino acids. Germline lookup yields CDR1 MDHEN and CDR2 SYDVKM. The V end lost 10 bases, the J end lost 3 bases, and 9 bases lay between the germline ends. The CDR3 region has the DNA TGTGCCACTACGGGGGACTATGGCTACACCTTC. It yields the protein CATTGDYGYTF.

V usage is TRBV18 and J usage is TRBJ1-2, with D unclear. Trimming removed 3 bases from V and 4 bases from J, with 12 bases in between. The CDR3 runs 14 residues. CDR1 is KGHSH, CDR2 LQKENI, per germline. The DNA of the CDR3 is TGTGCCAGCTCACCCGGGATGAGGAGCTATGGCTACACCTTC. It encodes CASSPGMRSYGYTF.

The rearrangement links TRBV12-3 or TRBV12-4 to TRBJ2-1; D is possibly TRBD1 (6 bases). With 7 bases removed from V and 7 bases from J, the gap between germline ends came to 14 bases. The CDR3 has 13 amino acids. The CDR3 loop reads CASTGITGNEQFF. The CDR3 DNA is TGTGCCAGCACCGGAATAACAGGGAATGAGCAGTTCTTC.

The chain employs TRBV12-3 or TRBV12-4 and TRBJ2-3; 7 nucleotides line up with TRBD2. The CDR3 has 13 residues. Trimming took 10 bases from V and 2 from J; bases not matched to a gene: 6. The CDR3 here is CATYSGNTDTQYF. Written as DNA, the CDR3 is TGTGCCACCTACAGCGGGAACACAGATACGCAGTATTTT.

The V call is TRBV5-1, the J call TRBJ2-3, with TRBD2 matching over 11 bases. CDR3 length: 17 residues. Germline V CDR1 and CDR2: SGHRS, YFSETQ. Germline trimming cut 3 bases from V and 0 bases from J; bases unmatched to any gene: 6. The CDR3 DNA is TGCGCCAGCAGCTCGACTAGCGGGATTACTAGCACAGATACGCAGTATTTT. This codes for CASSSTSGITSTDTQYF.

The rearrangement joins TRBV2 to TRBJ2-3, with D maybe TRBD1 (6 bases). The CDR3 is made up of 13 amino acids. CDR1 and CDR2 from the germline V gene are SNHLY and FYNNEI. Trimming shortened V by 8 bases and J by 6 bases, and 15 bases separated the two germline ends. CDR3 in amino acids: CASGGQFGDTQYF. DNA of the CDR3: TGTGCCAGCGGGGGCCAGTTTGGGGATACGCAGTATTTT.

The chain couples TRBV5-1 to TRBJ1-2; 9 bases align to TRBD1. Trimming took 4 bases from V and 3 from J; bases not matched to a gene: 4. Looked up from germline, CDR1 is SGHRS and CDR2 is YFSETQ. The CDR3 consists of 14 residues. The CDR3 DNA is TGCGCCAGCAGCACGGGACAGGGAGACTATGGCTACACCTTC. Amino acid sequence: CASSTGQGDYGYTF.

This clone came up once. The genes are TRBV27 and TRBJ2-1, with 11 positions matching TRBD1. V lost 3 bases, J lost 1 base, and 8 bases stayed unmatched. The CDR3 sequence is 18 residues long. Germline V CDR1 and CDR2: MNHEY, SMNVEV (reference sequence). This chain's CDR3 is CASSLGTGGYSSYNEQFF. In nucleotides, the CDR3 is TGTGCCAGCAGTTTGGGGACAGGGGGATATAGTTCCTACAATGAGCAGTTCTTC.